This entry is about one TCR beta chain. These data are taken from a study of blood T cell repertoires in COVID-19. Across the whole study: From T cells, B-cell-depleted T cells, or PBMCs came the material, which was cDNA or gDNA.

V trimming: 4 bases; J trimming: 10 bases; junction bases outside the gene matches: 13. This CDR3 has 16 residues. The germline V gene encodes CDR1 LNHNV and CDR2 YYDKDF (reference sequence). Authors' methods: Researchers report that nucleated cell counts were estimated from reference gene primer amplification. The repertoire was sequenced with immunoSEQ multiplex PCR; TCRdb's copy has only in-frame clones and lacks some. V and J calls and clone size come straight from that table; D and trimming were deduced from the DNA. The sample has around 200,000 clones, more than 75% seen once. The chain recombines TRBV15 with TRBJ1-4; 9 bases line up with TRBD1. The sequenced material came from peripheral blood. The sequence was collected from a man aged 35 to 55 with active or convalescent COVID-19. The chain's CDR3 is CATSTLPGQGGGKLFF. CDR3 coding DNA: TGTGCCACCAGCACCTTACCGGGACAGGGTGGCGGAAAACTGTTTTTT.